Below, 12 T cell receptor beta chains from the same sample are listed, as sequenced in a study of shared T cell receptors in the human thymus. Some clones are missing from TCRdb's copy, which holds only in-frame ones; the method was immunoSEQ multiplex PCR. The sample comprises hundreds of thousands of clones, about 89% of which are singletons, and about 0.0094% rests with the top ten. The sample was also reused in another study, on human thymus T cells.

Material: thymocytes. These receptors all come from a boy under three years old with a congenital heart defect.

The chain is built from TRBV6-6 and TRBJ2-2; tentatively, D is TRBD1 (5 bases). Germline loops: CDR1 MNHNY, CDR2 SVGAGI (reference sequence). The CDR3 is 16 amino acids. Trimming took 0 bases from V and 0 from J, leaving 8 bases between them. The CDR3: CASSYSRVPNTGELFF. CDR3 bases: TGTGCCAGCAGTTACTCCAGGGTACCGAACACCGGGGAGCTGTTTTTT.

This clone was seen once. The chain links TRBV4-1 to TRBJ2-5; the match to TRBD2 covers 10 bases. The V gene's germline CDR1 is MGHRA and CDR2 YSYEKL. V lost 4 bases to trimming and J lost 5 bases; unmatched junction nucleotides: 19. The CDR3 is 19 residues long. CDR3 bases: TGCGCCAGCAGCCGACCAACGAACCAGCTAGCGGGAGCCTTGGAGACCCAGTACTTC. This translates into CASSRPTNQLAGALETQYF.

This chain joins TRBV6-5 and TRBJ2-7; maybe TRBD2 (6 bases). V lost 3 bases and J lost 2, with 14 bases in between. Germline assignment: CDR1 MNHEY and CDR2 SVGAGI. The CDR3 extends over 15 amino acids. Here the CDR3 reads CASSYGRGEPYEQYF. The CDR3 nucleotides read TGTGCCAGCAGTTATGGCCGCGGGGAACCCTACGAGCAGTACTTC.

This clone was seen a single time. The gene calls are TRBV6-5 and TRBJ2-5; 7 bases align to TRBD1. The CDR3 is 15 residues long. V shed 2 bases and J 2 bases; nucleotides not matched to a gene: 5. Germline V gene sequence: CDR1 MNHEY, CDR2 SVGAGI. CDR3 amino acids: CASSYMTGQQETQYF. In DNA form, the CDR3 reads TGTGCCAGCAGTTACATGACAGGGCAACAAGAGACCCAGTACTTC.

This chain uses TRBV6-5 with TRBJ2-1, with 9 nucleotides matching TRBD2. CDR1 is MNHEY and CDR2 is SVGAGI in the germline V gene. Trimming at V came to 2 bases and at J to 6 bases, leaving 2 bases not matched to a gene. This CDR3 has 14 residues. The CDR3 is CASSYRGRANEQFF. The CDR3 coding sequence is TGTGCCAGCAGTTACCGCGGGAGGGCCAATGAGCAGTTCTTC.

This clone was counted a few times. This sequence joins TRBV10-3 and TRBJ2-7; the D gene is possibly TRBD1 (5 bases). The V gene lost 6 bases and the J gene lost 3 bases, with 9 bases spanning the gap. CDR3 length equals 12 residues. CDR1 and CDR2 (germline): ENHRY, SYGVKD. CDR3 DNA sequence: TGTGCCATCAGCTTGACAGTCTACGAGCAGTACTTC. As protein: CAISLTVYEQYF.

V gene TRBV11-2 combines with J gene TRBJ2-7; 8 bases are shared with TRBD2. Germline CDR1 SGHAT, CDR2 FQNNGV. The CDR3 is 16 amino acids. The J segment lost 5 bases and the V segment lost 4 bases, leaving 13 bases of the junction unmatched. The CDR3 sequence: CASSSSGRGSSHEQYF. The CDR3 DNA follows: TGTGCCAGCAGCTCCTCCGGGAGGGGGTCATCCCACGAGCAGTACTTC. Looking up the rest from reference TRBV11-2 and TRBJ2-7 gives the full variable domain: EAGVAQSPRYKIIEKRQSVAFWCNPISGHATLYWYQQILGQGPKLLIQFQNNGVVDDSQLPKDRFSAERLKGVDSTLKIQPAKLEDSAVYLCASSSSGRGSSHEQYFGPGTRLTVT.

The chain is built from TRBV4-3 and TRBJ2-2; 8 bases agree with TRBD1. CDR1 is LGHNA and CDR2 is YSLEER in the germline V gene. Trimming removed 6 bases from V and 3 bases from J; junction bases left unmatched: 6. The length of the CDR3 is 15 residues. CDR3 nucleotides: TGCGCCAGCAGACTTCAGGGGGCACACACCGGGGAGCTGTTTTTT. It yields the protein CASRLQGAHTGELFF.

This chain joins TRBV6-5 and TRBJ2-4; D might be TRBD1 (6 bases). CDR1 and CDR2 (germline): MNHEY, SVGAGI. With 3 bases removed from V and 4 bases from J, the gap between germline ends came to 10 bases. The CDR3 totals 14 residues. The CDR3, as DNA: TGTGCCAGCAGTTATCCCGGGACAAAAAACATTCAGTACTTC. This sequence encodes CASSYPGTKNIQYF.

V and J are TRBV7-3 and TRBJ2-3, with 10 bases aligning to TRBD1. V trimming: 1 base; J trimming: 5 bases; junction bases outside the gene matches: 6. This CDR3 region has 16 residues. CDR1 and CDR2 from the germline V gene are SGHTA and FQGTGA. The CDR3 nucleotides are TGTGCCAGCAGCTTAAAGACAGGGGGCCATCAAGATACGCAGTATTTT. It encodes CASSLKTGGHQDTQYF.

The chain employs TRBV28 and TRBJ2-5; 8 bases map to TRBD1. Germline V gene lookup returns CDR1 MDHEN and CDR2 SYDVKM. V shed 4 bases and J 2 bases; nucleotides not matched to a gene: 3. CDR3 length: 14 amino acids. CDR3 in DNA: TGTGCCAGCAGTTCGCGGACAGGGCAAGAGACCCAGTACTTC. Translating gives CASSSRTGQETQYF.

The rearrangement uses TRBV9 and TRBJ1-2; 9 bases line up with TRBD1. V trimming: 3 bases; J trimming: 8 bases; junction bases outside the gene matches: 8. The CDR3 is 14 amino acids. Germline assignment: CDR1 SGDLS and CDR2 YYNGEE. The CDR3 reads CASSAWDRVGGYTF. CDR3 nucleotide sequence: TGTGCCAGCAGCGCTTGGGACAGGGTTGGAGGCTACACCTTC.